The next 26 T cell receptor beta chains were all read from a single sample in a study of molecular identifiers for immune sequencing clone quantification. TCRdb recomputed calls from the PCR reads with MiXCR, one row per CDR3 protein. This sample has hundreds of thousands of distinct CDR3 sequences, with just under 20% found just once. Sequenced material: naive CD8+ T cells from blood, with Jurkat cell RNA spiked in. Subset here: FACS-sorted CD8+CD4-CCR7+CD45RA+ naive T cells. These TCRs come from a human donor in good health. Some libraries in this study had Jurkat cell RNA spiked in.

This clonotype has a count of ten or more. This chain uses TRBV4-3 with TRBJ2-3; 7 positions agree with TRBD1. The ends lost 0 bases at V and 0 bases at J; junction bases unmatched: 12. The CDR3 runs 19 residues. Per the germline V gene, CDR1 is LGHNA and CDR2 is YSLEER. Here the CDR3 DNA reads TGCGCCAGCAGCCAAGATCGGGATAGGACAGGCATTAGCACAGATACGCAGTATTTT. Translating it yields CASSQDRDRTGISTDTQYF.

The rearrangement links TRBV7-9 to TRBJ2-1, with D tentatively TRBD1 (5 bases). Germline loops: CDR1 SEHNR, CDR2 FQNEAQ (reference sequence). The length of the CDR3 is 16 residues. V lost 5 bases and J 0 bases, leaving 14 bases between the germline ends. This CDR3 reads CASSAQGGISYNEQFF. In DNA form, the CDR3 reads TGTGCCAGCAGCGCCCAGGGTGGCATCTCCTACAATGAGCAGTTCTTC.

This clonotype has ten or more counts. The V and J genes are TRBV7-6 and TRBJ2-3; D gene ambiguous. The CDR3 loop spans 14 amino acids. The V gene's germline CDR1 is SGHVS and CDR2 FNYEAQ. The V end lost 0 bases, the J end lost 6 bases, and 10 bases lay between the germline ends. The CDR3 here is CASSLAGYRDTQYF. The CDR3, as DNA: TGTGCCAGCAGCTTAGCAGGGTATCGGGATACGCAGTATTTT.

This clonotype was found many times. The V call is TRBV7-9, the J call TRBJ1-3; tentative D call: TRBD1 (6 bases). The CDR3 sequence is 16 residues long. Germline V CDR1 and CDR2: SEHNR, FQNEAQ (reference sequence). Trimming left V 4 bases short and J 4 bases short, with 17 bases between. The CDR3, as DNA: TGTGCCAGCAGCTCCCGAACAGGGCCCCACGGAAACACCATATATTTT. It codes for CASSSRTGPHGNTIYF.

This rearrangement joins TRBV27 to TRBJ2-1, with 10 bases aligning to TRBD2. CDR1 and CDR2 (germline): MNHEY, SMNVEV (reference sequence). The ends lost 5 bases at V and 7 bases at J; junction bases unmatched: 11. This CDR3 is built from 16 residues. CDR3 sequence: CASSPRLAGAINEQFF. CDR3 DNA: TGTGCCAGCAGTCCCAGGCTAGCGGGAGCGATAAATGAGCAGTTCTTC.

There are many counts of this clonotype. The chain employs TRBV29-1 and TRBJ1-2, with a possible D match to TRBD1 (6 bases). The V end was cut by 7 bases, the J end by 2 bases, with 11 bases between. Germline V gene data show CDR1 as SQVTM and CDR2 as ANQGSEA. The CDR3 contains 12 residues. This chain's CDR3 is CSDTQGNYGYTF. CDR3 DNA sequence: TGCAGCGATACACAGGGAAACTATGGCTACACCTTC.

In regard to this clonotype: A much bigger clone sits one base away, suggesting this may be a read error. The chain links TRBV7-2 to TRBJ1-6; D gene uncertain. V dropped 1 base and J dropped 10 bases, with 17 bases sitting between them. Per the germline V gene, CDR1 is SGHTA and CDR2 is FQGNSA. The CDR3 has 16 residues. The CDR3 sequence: CASSLDRGSLESPLHF. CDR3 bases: TGTGCCAGCAGCTTAGACCGTGGCAGTCTAGAGTCACCCCTCCACTTT.

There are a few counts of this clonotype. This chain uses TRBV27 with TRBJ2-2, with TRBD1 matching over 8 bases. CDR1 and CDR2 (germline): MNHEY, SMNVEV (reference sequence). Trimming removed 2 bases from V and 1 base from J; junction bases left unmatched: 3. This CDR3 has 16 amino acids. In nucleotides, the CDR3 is TGTGCCAGCAGTTTAATTGGGACAGGGAACACCGGGGAGCTGTTTTTT. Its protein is CASSLIGTGNTGELFF.

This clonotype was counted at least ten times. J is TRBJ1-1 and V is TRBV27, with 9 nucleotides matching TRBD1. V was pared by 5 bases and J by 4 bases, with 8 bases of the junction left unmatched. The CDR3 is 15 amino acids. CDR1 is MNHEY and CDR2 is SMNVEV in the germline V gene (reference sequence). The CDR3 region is CASSPGTGRGTEAFF. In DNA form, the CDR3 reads TGTGCCAGCAGTCCAGGGACAGGGAGGGGCACTGAAGCTTTCTTT.

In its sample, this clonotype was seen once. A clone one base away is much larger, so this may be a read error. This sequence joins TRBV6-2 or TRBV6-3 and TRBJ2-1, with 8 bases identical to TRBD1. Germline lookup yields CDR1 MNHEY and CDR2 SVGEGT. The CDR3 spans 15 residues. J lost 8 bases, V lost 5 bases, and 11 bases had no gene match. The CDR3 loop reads CASSPPEQGDYEQFF. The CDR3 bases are TGTGCCAGCAGTCCACCGGAACAGGGGGATTATGAGCAGTTCTTC.

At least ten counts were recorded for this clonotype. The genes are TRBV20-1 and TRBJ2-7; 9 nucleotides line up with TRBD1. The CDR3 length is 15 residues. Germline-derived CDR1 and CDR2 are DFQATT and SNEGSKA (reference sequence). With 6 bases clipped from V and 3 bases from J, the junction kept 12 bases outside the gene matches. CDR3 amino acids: CSAPKPGQGNYEQYF. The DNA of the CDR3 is TGCAGTGCCCCAAAACCGGGACAGGGAAACTACGAGCAGTACTTC.

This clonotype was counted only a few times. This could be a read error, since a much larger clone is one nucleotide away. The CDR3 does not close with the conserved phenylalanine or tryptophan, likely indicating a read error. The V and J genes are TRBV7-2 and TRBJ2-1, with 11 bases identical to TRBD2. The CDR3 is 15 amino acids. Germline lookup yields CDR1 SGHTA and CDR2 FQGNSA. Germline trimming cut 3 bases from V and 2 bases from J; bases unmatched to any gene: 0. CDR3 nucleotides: TGTGCCAGCAGCTTTAGCGGGAGGGCCTACAATGAGCAGTTCTAC. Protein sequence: CASSFSGRAYNEQFY.

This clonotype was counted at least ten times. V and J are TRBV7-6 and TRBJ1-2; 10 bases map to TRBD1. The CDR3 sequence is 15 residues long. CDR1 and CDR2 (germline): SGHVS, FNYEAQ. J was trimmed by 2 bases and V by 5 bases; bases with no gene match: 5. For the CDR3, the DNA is TGTGCCAGCAGCCCATGGGACAGGGGAAACTATGGCTACACCTTC. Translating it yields CASSPWDRGNYGYTF.

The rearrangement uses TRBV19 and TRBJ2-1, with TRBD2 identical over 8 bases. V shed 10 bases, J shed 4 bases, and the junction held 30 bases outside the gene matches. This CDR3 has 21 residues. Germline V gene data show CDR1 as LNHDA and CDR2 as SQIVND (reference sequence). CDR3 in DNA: TGTGCCACCTACGGTCAAGGAAAAACGGTGTTCGGGAGGGCGTTATACAATGAGCAGTTCTTC. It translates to CATYGQGKTVFGRALYNEQFF.

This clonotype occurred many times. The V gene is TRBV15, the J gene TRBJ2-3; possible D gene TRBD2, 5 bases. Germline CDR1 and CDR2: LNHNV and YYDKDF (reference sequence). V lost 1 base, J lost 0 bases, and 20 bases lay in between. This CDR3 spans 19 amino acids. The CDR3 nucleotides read TGTGCCACCAGCAGAGCAGGACTCCAACTTATCTCTAGCACAGATACGCAGTATTTT. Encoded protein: CATSRAGLQLISSTDTQYF.

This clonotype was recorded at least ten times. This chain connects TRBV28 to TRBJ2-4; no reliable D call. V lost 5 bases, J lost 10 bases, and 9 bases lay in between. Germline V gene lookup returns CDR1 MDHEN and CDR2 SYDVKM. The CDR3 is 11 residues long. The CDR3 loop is CASSPAGIQYF. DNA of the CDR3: TGTGCCAGCAGTCCTGCTGGGATTCAGTACTTC.

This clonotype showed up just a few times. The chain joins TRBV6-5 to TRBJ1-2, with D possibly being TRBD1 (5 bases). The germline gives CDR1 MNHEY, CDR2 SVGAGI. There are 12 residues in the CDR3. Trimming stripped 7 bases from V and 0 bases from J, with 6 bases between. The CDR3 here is CASTTANYGYTF. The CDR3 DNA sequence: TGTGCCAGCACGACAGCTAACTATGGCTACACCTTC.

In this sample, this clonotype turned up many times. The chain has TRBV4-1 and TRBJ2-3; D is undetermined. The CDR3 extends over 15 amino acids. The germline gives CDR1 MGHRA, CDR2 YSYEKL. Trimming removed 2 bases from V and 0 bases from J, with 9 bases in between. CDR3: CASSQQEFSTDTQYF. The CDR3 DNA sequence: TGCGCCAGCAGCCAACAGGAATTCAGCACAGATACGCAGTATTTT.

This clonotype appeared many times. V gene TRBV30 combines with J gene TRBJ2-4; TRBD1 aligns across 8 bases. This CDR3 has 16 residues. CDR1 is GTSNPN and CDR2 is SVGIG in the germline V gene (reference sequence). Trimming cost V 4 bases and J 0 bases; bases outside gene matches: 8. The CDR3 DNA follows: TGTGCCTGGAACAGACAGGGGAGCTCAGCCAAAAACATTCAGTACTTC. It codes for CAWNRQGSSAKNIQYF.

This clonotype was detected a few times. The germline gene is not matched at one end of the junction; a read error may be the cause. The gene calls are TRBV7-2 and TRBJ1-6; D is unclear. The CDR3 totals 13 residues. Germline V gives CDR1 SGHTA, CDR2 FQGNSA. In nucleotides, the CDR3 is TGTGCCAGCAGGTTAGAGGGTAATTCACCCCTCCACTTT. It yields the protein CASRLEGNSPLHF.

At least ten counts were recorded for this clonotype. The CDR3 region is CASGLKYF. CDR3 DNA: TGTGCTAGTGGTTTGAAGTACTTC. This chain joins TRBV12-5 and TRBJ2-7; no firm D call. The CDR3 is made up of 8 amino acids. The V gene lost 2 bases and the J gene lost 11 bases, with 1 base spanning the gap. In germline, CDR1 is LGHNT, CDR2 FRNRAP.

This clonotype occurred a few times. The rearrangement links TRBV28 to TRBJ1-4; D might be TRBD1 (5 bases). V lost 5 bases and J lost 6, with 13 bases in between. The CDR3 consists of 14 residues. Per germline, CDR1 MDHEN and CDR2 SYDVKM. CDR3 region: CASSRRGRDEKLFF. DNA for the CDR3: TGTGCCAGCAGTCGGAGGGGACGGGATGAAAAACTGTTTTTT.

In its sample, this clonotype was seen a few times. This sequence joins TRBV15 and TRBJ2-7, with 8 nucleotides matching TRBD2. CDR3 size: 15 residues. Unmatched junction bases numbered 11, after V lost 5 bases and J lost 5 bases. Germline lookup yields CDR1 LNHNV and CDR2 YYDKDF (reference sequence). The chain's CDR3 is CATSPSRTSSHEQYF. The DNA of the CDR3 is TGTGCCACCAGCCCCTCCCGGACTAGCAGCCACGAGCAGTACTTC.

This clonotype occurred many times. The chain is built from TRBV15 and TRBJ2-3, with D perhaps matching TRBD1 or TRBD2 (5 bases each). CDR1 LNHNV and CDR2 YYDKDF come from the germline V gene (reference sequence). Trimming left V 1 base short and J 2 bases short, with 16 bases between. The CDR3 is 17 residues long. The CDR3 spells CATSRVDGGPDTDTQYF. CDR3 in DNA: TGTGCCACCAGCAGAGTTGATGGGGGACCAGACACAGATACGCAGTATTTT.

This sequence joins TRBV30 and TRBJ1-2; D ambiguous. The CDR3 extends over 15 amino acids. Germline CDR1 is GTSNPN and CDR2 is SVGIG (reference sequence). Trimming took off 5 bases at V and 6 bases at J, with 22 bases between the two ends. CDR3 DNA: TGTGCCTGGTCCGAACCGGGCCGTCGTGCGGATGGCTACACCTTC. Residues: CAWSEPGRRADGYTF.

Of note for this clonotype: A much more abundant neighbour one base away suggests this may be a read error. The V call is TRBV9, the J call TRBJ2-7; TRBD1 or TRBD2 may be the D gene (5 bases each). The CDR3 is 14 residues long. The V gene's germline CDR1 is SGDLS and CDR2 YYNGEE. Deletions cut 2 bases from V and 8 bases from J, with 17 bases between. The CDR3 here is CASSVNQGGYKQYF. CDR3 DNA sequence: TGTGCCAGCAGCGTCAACCAGGGCGGGTACAAGCAGTACTTC.